A selection of T cell receptor beta chains follows, all from one sample in a study of cytomegalovirus exposure and HLA in healthy donors. The assay was immunoSEQ multiplex PCR, and TCRdb's table has in-frame clones only and misses some. Here the sample spans 180,000 or so clones, about 80% being singletons. Material: PBMCs. The receptors were sampled from a woman aged 50 to 65 in good health and CMV-seronegative. Both conserved end residues are part of each CDR3. D genes are given only for firm matches. Not all rows give a size; the values are once, few, many and, for expanded clones, a class.

j_call: TRBJ1-1; v_call: TRBV29-1; d_call: .; clone_size: .; cdr3_aa: CSVEVWGQGTEAFF; cdr3_nt: TGCAGCGTTGAAGTTTGGGGCCAGGGAACTGAAGCTTTCTTT
j_call: TRBJ2-1; v_call: TRBV28; d_call: .; clone_size: few; cdr3_aa: CASSLRRSNEQFF; cdr3_nt: TGTGCCAGCAGTTTACGTCGGTCAAATGAGCAGTTCTTC
j_call: TRBJ2-7; v_call: TRBV4-2; d_call: TRBD2; clone_size: .; cdr3_aa: CASSPRTSGSTYEQYF; cdr3_nt: TGTGCCAGCAGCCCGAGAACTAGCGGGAGTACCTACGAGCAGTACTTC
j_call: TRBJ2-3; v_call: TRBV7-6; d_call: TRBD1; clone_size: once; cdr3_aa: CASSPKTGKGTDTQYF; cdr3_nt: TGTGCCAGCAGCCCCAAGACAGGGAAGGGCACAGATACGCAGTATTTT
j_call: TRBJ1-5; v_call: TRBV4-1; d_call: TRBD1; clone_size: .; cdr3_aa: CASSLTATGGWQPQHF; cdr3_nt: TGCGCCAGCAGCCTTACCGCTACAGGGGGCTGGCAGCCCCAGCATTTT
j_call: TRBJ2-5; v_call: TRBV19; d_call: TRBD2; clone_size: .; cdr3_aa: CASSSRTSGETQYF; cdr3_nt: TGTGCCAGTAGTTCCCGGACTAGCGGAGAGACCCAGTACTTC
j_call: TRBJ1-5; v_call: TRBV10-1; d_call: .; clone_size: .; cdr3_aa: CASSDRQGGQPQHF; cdr3_nt: TGCGCCAGCAGTGATAGGCAGGGTGGTCAGCCCCAGCATTTT
j_call: TRBJ2-2; v_call: TRBV7-2; d_call: TRBD2; clone_size: once; cdr3_aa: CASSPTSGSTGELFF; cdr3_nt: TGTGCCAGCAGCCCTACTAGCGGGAGCACCGGGGAGCTGTTTTTT
j_call: TRBJ2-1; v_call: TRBV28; d_call: TRBD1; clone_size: few; cdr3_aa: CASIPHSGTGFNEQFF; cdr3_nt: TGTGCCAGCATCCCCCACTCCGGGACAGGGTTCAATGAGCAGTTCTTC
j_call: TRBJ2-3; v_call: TRBV14; d_call: TRBD1; clone_size: .; cdr3_aa: CASSLRFGQVNTDTQYF; cdr3_nt: TGTGCCAGCAGCCTGAGGTTCGGACAGGTGAATACAGATACGCAGTATTTT
j_call: TRBJ1-5; v_call: TRBV10-3; d_call: .; clone_size: .; cdr3_aa: CAISEAAGNQPQHF; cdr3_nt: TGTGCCATCAGTGAGGCAGCAGGAAATCAGCCCCAGCATTTT
j_call: TRBJ1-2; v_call: TRBV27; d_call: .; clone_size: .; cdr3_aa: CASSPGLIHYGYTF; cdr3_nt: TGTGCCAGCAGTCCGGGACTCATTCACTATGGCTACACCTTC
j_call: TRBJ2-5; v_call: TRBV27; d_call: TRBD2; clone_size: .; cdr3_aa: CASKPGLAGVETQYF; cdr3_nt: TGTGCCAGCAAACCGGGACTAGCAGGAGTCGAGACCCAGTACTTC
j_call: TRBJ2-3; v_call: TRBV15; d_call: .; clone_size: .; cdr3_aa: CATSRGEGTDTQYF; cdr3_nt: TGTGCCACCAGCAGGGGGGAGGGCACAGATACGCAGTATTTT
j_call: TRBJ2-1; v_call: TRBV25-1; d_call: TRBD1; clone_size: .; cdr3_aa: CASSDAGTGNLNEQFF; cdr3_nt: TGTGCCAGCAGTGACGCTGGGACAGGGAATCTCAATGAGCAGTTCTTC
j_call: TRBJ2-1; v_call: TRBV21-1; d_call: .; clone_size: .; cdr3_aa: CASSKVRDSSADNEQFF; cdr3_nt: TGTGCCAGCAGCAAAGTGAGGGACTCCTCGGCGGACAATGAGCAGTTCTTC
j_call: TRBJ2-2; v_call: TRBV4-2; d_call: .; clone_size: .; cdr3_aa: CASSQSFAGSAGELFF; cdr3_nt: TGTGCCAGCAGCCAATCCTTTGCGGGATCGGCCGGGGAGCTGTTTTTT
j_call: TRBJ1-6; v_call: TRBV6-1; d_call: TRBD1; clone_size: .; cdr3_aa: CASSGQGPGYNSPLHF; cdr3_nt: TGTGCCAGCAGTGGACAGGGACCTGGCTATAATTCACCCCTCCACTTT
j_call: TRBJ2-7; v_call: TRBV14; d_call: TRBD1; clone_size: .; cdr3_aa: CASSHIGTGHNEQYF; cdr3_nt: TGTGCCAGCAGCCACATAGGGACAGGCCACAACGAGCAGTACTTC
j_call: TRBJ2-7; v_call: TRBV28; d_call: TRBD1; clone_size: once; cdr3_aa: CASSPGTGRYEQYF; cdr3_nt: TGTGCCAGCAGTCCGGGGACAGGGAGGTACGAGCAGTACTTC
j_call: TRBJ2-7; v_call: TRBV18; d_call: .; clone_size: .; cdr3_aa: CASSPNPYEQYF; cdr3_nt: TGTGCCAGCTCACCGAACCCCTACGAGCAGTACTTC
j_call: TRBJ2-2; v_call: TRBV6-4; d_call: .; clone_size: .; cdr3_aa: CASSTGTAGTGELFF; cdr3_nt: TGTGCCAGCAGCACCGGGACAGCGGGCACCGGGGAGCTGTTTTTT
j_call: TRBJ2-1; v_call: TRBV19; d_call: TRBD2; clone_size: .; cdr3_aa: CASSAGLAGINEQFF; cdr3_nt: TGTGCCAGTAGTGCGGGACTAGCGGGAATCAATGAGCAGTTCTTC
j_call: TRBJ2-1; v_call: TRBV6-5; d_call: TRBD1; clone_size: .; cdr3_aa: CASSRQGNEQFF; cdr3_nt: TGTGCCAGCAGTCGACAGGGGAATGAGCAGTTCTTC
j_call: TRBJ2-1; v_call: TRBV7-9; d_call: .; clone_size: .; cdr3_aa: CASSLRHVQVEQFF; cdr3_nt: TGTGCCAGCAGCTTAAGACATGTTCAGGTGGAGCAGTTCTTC